This T cell receptor beta chain was captured by sequencing in a study of blood T cell repertoires in COVID-19. Overall study: Acute and convalescent COVID-19 specimens originated in the United States, Italy and Spain. PBMCs, B-cell-depleted T cells, or T cells were the source of the cDNA or gDNA that made up the material.

The CDR3 length is 11 residues. The V segment lost 8 bases and the J segment 8 bases; nucleotides outside the gene matches: 7. Germline V gene lookup returns CDR1 SQVTM and CDR2 ANQGSEA. In the study's own analysis: Amplifying reference gene primers gave estimates of nucleated cell counts. Repertoires were generated with immunoSEQ multiplex PCR, while TCRdb's copy carries only in-frame clones and drops some. The DNA gave D and trimming, while V, J and clone size come from that table. The data show 95,000 to 110,000 clones, about 87% seen once. This clone was detected only a few times. The chain employs TRBV29-1 and TRBJ1-2; 8 nucleotides agree with TRBD1. The receptor comes from a human donor in a cohort sampled during active or convalescent COVID-19. The sequenced sample was peripheral blood. The CDR3 sequence is CSPDRGKGYTF. As DNA, the CDR3 is TGCAGCCCCGACAGGGGCAAAGGCTACACCTTC.